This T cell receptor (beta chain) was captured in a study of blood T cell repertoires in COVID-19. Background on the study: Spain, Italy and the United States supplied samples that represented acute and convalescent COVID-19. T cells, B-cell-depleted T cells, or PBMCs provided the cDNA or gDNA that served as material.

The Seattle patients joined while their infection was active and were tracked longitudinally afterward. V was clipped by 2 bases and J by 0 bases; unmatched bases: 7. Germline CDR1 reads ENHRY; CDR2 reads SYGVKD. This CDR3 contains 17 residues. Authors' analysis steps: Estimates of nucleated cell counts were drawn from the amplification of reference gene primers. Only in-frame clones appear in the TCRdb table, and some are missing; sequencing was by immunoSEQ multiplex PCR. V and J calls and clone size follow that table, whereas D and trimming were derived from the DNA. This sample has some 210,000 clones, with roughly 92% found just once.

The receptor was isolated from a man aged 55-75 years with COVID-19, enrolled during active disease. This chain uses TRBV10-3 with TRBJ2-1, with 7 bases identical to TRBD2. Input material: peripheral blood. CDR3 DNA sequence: TGTGCCATCAGTGAGCACGGGGGGTCCAGCTCCTACAATGAGCAGTTCTTC. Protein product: CAISEHGGSSSYNEQFF.